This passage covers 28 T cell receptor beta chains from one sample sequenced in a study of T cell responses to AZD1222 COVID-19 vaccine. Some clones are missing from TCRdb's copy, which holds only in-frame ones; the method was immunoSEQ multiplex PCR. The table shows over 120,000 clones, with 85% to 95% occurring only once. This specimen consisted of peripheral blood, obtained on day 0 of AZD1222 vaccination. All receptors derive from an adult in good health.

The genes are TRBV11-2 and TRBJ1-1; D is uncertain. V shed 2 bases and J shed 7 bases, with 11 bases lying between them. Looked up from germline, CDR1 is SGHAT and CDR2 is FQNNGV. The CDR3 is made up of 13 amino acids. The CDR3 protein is CASSLNTENEAFF. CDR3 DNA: TGTGCCAGCAGCTTAAACACGGAAAATGAAGCTTTCTTT.

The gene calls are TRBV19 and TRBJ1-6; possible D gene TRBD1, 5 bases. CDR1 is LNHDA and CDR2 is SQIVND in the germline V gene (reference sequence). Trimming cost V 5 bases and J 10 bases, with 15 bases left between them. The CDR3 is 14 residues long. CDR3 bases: TGTGCCAGTAGTCCGGGACCCGGTGGCTCACCCCTCCACTTT. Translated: CASSPGPGGSPLHF.

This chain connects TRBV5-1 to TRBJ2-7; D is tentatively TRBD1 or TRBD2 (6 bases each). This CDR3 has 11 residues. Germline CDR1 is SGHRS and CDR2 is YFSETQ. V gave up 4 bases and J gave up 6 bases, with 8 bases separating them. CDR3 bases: TGCGCCAGCAGCGGGGGGCGCGAGCAGTACTTC. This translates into CASSGGREQYF. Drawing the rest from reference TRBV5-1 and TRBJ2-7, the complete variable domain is KAGVTQTPRYLIKTRGQQVTLSCSPISGHRSVSWYQQTPGQGLQFLFEYFSETQRNKGNFPGRFSGRQFSNSRSEMNVSTLELGDSALYLCASSGGREQYFGPGTRLTVT.

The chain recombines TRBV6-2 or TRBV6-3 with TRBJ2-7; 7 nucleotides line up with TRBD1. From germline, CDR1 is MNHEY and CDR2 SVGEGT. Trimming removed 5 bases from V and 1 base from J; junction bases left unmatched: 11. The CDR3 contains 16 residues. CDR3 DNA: TGTGCCAGCAGTCCCGCCTTTAGGGACAGATCCTACGAGCAGTACTTC. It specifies CASSPAFRDRSYEQYF.

In nucleotides, the CDR3 is TGTGCCTGGGGCACGTTGGGCAGGGGGCGCGGGACAGATACGCAGTATTTT. It specifies CAWGTLGRGRGTDTQYF. The chain links TRBV30 to TRBJ2-3, with 8 bases matching TRBD1. Germline V gene data show CDR1 as GTSNPN and CDR2 as SVGIG (reference sequence). The CDR3 is 17 amino acids. Losses at the gene ends were 5 bases for V and 3 bases for J; bases not matched to a gene: 16.

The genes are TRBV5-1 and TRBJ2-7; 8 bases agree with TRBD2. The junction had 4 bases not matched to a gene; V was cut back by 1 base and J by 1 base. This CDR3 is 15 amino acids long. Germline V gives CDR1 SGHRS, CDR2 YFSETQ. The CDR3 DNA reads TGCGCCAGCAGCTTGTCGTTAGCGGGGTCCTACGAGCAGTACTTC. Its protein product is CASSLSLAGSYEQYF.

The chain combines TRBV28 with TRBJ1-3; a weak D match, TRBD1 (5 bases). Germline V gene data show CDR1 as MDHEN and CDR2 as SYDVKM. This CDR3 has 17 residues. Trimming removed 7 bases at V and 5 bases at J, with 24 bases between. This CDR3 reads CASTETSGGRDRNTIYF. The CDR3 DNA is TGTGCCAGCACCGAAACATCCGGCGGCAGGGATAGAAACACCATATATTTT.

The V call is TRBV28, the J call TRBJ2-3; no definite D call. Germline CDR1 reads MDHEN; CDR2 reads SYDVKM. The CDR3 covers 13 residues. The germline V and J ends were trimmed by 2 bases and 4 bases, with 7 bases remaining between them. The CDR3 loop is CASSLRAPDTQYF. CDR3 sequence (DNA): TGTGCCAGCAGTTTACGGGCGCCAGATACGCAGTATTTT.

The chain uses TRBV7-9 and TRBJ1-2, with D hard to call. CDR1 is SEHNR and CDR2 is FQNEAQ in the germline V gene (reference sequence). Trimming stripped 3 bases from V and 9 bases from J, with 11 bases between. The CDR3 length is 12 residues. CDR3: CASSFPVRRYTF. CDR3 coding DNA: TGTGCCAGCAGCTTCCCCGTCCGTCGCTACACCTTC.

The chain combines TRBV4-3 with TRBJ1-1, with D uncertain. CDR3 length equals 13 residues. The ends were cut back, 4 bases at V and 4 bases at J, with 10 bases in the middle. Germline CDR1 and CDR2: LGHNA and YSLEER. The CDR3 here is CASSRTRGTEAFF. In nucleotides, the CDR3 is TGCGCCAGCAGCCGAACACGAGGCACTGAAGCTTTCTTT.

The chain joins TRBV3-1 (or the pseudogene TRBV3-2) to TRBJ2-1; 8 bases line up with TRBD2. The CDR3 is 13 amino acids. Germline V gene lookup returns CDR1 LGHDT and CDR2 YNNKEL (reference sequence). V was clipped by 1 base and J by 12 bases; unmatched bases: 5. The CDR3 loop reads CASSQGGTRRQFF. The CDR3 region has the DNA TGTGCCAGCAGCCAAGGCGGGACTAGGCGGCAGTTCTTC.

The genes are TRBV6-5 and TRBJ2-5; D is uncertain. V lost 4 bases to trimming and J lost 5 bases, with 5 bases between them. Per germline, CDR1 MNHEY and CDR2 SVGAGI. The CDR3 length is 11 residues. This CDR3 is CASSFGETQYF. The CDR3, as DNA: TGTGCCAGCAGTTTCGGGGAGACCCAGTACTTC.

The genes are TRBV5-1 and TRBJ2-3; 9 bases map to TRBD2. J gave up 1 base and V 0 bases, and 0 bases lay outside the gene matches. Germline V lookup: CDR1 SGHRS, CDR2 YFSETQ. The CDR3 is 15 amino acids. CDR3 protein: CASSLVAGGTDTQYF. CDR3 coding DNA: TGCGCCAGCAGCTTGGTAGCGGGGGGCACAGATACGCAGTATTTT.

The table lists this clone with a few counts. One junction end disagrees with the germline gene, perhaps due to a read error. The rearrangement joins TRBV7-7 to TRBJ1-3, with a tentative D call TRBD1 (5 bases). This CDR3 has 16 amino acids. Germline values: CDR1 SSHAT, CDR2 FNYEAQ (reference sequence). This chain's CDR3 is CASSLIAGVPGNTIYF. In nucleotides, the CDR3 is TGTGCTAGCAGCCTGATCGCGGGGGTGCCCGGAAACACCATATATTTT.

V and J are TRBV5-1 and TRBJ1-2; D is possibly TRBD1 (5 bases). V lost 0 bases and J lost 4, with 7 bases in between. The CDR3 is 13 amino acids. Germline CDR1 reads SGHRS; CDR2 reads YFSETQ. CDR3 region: CASSLGDSYGYTF. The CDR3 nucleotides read TGCGCCAGCAGCTTGGGAGACAGCTATGGCTACACCTTC.

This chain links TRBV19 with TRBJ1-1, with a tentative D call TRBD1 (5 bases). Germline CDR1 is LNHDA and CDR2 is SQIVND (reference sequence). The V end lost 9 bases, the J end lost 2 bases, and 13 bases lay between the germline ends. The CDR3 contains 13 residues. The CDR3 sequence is CASTIGGNTEAFF. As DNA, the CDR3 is TGTGCCAGCACTATCGGGGGAAACACTGAAGCTTTCTTT.

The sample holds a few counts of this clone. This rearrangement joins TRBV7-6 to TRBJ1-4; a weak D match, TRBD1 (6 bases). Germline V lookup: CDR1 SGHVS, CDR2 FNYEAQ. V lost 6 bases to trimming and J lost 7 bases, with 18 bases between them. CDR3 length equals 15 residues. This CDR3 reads CASRRNTGSGEKLFF. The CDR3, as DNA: TGTGCCAGCAGAAGAAACACAGGGTCCGGTGAAAAACTGTTTTTT.

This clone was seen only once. This chain's CDR3 is CASRYNRADNQPQHF. The CDR3, as DNA: TGTGCCAGCAGATACAACAGGGCGGACAATCAGCCCCAGCATTTT. The chain carries TRBV6-5 and TRBJ1-5, with D possibly being TRBD1 (6 bases). CDR3 length: 15 residues. Trimming shortened V by 6 bases and J by 3 bases, and 15 bases separated the two germline ends. In germline, CDR1 is MNHEY, CDR2 SVGAGI.

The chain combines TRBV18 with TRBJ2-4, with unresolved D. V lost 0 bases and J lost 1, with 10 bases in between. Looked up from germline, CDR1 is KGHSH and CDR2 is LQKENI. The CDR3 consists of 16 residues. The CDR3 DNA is TGTGCCAGCTCACCACCGGTAGGTTCGGCCAAAAACATTCAGTACTTC. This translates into CASSPPVGSAKNIQYF.

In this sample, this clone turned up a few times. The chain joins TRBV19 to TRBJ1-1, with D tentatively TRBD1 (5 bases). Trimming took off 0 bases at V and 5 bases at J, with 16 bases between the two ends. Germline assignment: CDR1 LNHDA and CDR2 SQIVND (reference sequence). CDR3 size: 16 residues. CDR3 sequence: CASSIDLWDGETEAFF. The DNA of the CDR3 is TGTGCCAGTAGTATAGATTTATGGGACGGGGAGACTGAAGCTTTCTTT. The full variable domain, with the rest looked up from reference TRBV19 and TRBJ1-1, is DGGITQSPKYLFRKEGQNVTLSCEQNLNHDAMYWYRQDPGQGLRLIYYSQIVNDFQKGDIAEGYSVSREKKESFPLTVTSAQKNPTAFYLCASSIDLWDGETEAFFGQGTRLTVV.

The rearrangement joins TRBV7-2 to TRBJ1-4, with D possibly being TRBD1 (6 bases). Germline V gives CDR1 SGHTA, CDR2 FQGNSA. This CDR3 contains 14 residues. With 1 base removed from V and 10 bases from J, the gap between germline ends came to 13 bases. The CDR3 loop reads CASSLGGGIGKLFF. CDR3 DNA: TGTGCCAGCAGCTTAGGTGGGGGCATCGGAAAACTGTTTTTT.

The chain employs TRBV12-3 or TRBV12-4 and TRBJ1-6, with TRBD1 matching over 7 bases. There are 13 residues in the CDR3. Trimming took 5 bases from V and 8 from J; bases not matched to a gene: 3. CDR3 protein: CASSRTGDSPLHF. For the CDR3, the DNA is TGTGCCAGCAGTCGTACAGGGGATTCACCCCTCCACTTT.

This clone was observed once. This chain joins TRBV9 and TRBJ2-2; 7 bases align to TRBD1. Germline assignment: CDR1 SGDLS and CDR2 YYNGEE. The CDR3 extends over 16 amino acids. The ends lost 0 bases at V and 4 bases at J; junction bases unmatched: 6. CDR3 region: CASSVAGTAGTGELFF. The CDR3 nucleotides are TGTGCCAGCAGCGTAGCCGGGACAGCCGGCACCGGGGAGCTGTTTTTT.

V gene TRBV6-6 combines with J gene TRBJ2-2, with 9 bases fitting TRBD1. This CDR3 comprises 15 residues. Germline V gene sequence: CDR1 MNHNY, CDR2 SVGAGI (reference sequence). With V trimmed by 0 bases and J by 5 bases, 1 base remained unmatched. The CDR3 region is CASSYSTGGTGELFF. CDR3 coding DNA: TGTGCCAGCAGTTACTCGACAGGGGGGACCGGGGAGCTGTTTTTT.

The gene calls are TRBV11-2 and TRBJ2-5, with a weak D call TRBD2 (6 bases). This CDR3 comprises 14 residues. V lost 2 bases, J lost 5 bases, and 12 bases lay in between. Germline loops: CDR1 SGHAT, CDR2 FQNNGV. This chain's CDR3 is CASSLHRGLETQYF. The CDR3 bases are TGTGCCAGCAGCTTACACCGGGGGTTGGAGACCCAGTACTTC.

The CDR3 is CASSAGQFWSSYNSPLHF. For the CDR3, the DNA is TGTGCCAGCAGTGCCGGACAGTTCTGGAGCTCCTATAATTCACCCCTCCACTTT. The J gene is TRBJ1-6, the V gene TRBV6-1; TRBD1 is a possible D gene (6 bases). The CDR3 is 18 residues long. Per the germline V gene, CDR1 is MNHNS and CDR2 is SASEGT. V was pared by 4 bases and J by 0 bases, with 16 bases between.

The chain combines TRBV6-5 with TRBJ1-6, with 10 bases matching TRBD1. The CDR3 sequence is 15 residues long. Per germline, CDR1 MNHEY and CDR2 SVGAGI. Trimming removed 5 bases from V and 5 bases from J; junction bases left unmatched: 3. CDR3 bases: TGTGCCAGCAGTCCCGGGACAGGGGATAATTCACCCCTCCACTTT. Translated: CASSPGTGDNSPLHF.

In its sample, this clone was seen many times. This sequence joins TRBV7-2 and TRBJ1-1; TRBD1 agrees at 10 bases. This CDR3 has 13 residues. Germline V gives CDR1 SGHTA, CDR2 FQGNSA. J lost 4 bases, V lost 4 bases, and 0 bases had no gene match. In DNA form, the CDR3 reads TGTGCCAGCAGCTGGACAGGGGGCACTGAAGCTTTCTTT. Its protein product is CASSWTGGTEAFF.